This record looks at one TCR beta chain sequence and its context. Trimming took 5 bases from V and 5 from J; bases not matched to a gene: 9. This CDR3 region has 15 residues. Per germline, CDR1 LGHDT and CDR2 YNNKEL (reference sequence). The protocol was immunoSEQ multiplex PCR, while the TCRdb copy is restricted to in-frame clones and leaves out a portion. Among around 260,000 clones listed, 80% to 90% were seen once. This entry comes from a study of blood T cell repertoires in COVID-19. Ages ranged from roughly 18 to 95 years, with residence in about 23 US areas. Source material: PBMCs or T cells enriched from blood (not recorded which). The chain has TRBV3-1 (or the pseudogene TRBV3-2) and TRBJ2-3; 8 bases align to TRBD2. The TCR was taken from a man aged 25-45 years with acute COVID-19. The DNA of the CDR3 is TGTGCCAGCAGCGGACACGGGGGGGCCTTAGATACGCAGTATTTT. Translating gives CASSGHGGALDTQYF.